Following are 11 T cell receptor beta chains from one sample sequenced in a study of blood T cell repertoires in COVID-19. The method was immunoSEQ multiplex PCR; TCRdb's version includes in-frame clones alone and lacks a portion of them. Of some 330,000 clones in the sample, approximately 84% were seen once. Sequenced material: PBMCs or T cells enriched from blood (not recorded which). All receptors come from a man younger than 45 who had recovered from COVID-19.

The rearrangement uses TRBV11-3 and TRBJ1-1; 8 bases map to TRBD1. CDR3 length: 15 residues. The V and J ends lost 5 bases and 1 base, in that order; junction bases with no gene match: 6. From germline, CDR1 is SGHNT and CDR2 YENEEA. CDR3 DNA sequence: TGTGCCAGCAGCCGAAGGACAGGGAAGAACACTGAAGCTTTCTTT. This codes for CASSRRTGKNTEAFF.

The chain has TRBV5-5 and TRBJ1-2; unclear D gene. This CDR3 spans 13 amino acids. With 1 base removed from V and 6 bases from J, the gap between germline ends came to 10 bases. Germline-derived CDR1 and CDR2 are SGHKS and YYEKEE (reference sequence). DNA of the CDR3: TGTGCCAGCAGCTTGAACCTACGGGATGGCTACACCTTC. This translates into CASSLNLRDGYTF.

CDR3 region: CASSELEVSYNEQFF. The CDR3 nucleotides are TGTGCCAGCAGTGAACTGGAGGTGTCCTACAATGAGCAGTTCTTC. The chain combines TRBV25-1 with TRBJ2-1; D might be TRBD2 (5 bases). Germline V gene data show CDR1 as MGHDK and CDR2 as SYGVNS. This CDR3 comprises 15 residues. V dropped 2 bases and J dropped 1 base, with 9 bases sitting between them.

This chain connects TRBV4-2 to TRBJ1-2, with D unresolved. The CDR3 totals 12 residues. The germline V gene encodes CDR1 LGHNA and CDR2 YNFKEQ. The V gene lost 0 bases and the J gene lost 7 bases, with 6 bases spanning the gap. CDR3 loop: CASSQESAGYTF. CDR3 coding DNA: TGTGCCAGCAGCCAAGAAAGCGCTGGCTACACCTTC.

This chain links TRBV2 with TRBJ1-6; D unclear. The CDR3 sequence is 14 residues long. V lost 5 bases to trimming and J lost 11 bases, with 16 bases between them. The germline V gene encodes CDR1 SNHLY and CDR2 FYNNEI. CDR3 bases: TGTGCCAGCAGTCCACGACATAGTGCTCCACCCCTCCACTTT. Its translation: CASSPRHSAPPLHF.

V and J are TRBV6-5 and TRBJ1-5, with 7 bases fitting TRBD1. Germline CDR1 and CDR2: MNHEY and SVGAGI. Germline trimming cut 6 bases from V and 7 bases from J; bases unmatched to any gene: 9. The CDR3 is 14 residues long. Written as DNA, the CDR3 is TGTGCCAGCAGCCGTCTACAGGGGAGCCAGCCCCAGCATTTT. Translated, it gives CASSRLQGSQPQHF.

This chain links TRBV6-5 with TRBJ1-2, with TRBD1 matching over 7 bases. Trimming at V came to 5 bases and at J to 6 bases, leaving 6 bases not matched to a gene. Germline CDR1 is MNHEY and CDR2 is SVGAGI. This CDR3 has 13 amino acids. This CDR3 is CASSTGAGDGYTF. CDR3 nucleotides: TGTGCCAGCAGTACAGGGGCAGGAGATGGCTACACCTTC.

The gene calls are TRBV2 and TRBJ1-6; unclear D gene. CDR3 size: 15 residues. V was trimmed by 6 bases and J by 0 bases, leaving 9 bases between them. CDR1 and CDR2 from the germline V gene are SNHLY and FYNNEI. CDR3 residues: CASRGQASYNSPLHF. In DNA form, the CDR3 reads TGTGCCAGCAGGGGTCAGGCCTCCTATAATTCACCCCTCCACTTT.

The DNA for the CDR3 is TGTGCCAGCAGCATGACAGGGGCTGGAAACACCATATATTTT. Translation gives CASSMTGAGNTIYF. This rearrangement joins TRBV5-4 to TRBJ1-3; 8 nucleotides line up with TRBD1. V gave up 4 bases and J gave up 2 bases; unmatched junction bases: 2. CDR3 size: 14 residues. Germline V CDR1 and CDR2: SGHNT, YYREEE (reference sequence).

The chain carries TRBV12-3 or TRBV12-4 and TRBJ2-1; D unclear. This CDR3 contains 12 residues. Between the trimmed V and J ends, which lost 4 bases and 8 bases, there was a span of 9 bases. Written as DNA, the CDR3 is TGTGCCAGCAGTTATTTCACGGATGAGCAGTTCTTC. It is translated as CASSYFTDEQFF.

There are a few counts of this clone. The chain's CDR3 is CASSQVPSGGAFLREQFF. CDR3 bases: TGTGCCAGCAGCCAAGTCCCTAGCGGGGGGGCCTTTCTGCGGGAGCAGTTCTTC. The V gene is TRBV14, the J gene TRBJ2-1; 12 positions agree with TRBD2. Germline CDR1 SGHDN, CDR2 FVKESK. V dropped 1 base and J dropped 10; count of bases not matched to a gene: 14. CDR3 size: 18 residues.